The present entry profiles one T cell receptor (beta chain) with its context. Antigen: not known. Germline trimming cut 0 bases from V and 4 bases from J; bases unmatched to any gene: 5. Germline V gene lookup returns CDR1 SGHAT and CDR2 FQNNGV. CDR3 length: 16 residues. The sample comes from a study of cytomegalovirus exposure and HLA in healthy donors. The study, taken as a whole, reports: Confirmation was obtained in vitro that a few CMV-associated chains are specific for CMV antigens. Whilst most TCR sequences proved rare, a subset of public TCRs occurred across many donors.

Clones were read by immunoSEQ multiplex PCR, and TCRdb kept only the in-frame ones, dropping some. The data contain about 190,000 clones, approximately 80% of them singletons. The TCR sequence derives from a man aged 18 to 30 in good health and CMV-seropositive. Sequenced material: PBMCs. The rearrangement links TRBV11-2 to TRBJ2-7, with 11 bases aligning to TRBD2. The CDR3 region is CASSLELLAGEYEQYF. CDR3 coding DNA: TGTGCCAGCAGCTTAGAACTACTAGCGGGAGAATACGAGCAGTACTTC.